This TCR beta chain was recorded in a study of regulatory T cells in long-lasting Graves disease. Study results and caveats: With persistent disease, TRBV28, TRBJ1-2 and TRBJ2-5 were the favored segments. Between persistent patients, roughly 2,600 public clonotypes were shared, exceeding the approximately 870 shared between new patients. What was studied was peripheral blood only, and not thyroid tissue.

A note on this clonotype: Its target is not known.

In building TCR beta libraries, iRepertoire HTBI primers were used together with Arm-PCR of CDR3 regions. TCRdb recomputed calls from the multiplex PCR reads with MiXCR, one row per CDR3 protein. The sample holds approximately 210,000 distinct CDR3 sequences; around 19% are singletons and the top ten take less than 25%. Germline V CDR1 and CDR2: SGHNT, YYREEE (reference sequence). The V and J ends lost 5 bases and 4 bases, in that order; junction bases with no gene match: 9. This CDR3 contains 15 residues. Time point specified: newly diagnosed GD, antithyroid drugs for less than 3 months. PBMC-extracted RNA yielded the TCR library.

The sequenced sample was peripheral blood mononuclear cells (PBMCs), obtained at new diagnosis, from a patient treated with antithyroid drugs. The chain couples TRBV5-4 to TRBJ2-7; 10 nucleotides line up with TRBD1. This receptor was identified in a female donor with Graves disease. CDR3 amino acids: CASRQGQGGPYEQYF. The CDR3, as DNA: TGTGCCAGCAGACAAGGACAGGGGGGCCCATACGAGCAGTACTTC.